A selection of T cell receptor beta chains follows, all from one sample in a study of blood T cell repertoires in COVID-19. Clones were read by immunoSEQ multiplex PCR, and TCRdb kept only the in-frame ones, dropping some. The top ten clones hold 0.6% of a sample with more than 400,000 clones, roughly 88% of them seen once. Sequencing was performed on PBMCs or T cells enriched from blood (not recorded which). All receptors derive from a man aged 18 to 29 who had recovered from COVID-19. The CDR3 runs from the conserved cysteine through the conserved F or W. The listing skips clone size in some rows; elsewhere it reads once, few, many or a size class.

j_call v_call clone_size cdr3_aa
TRBJ1-1 TRBV7-9 once CASSSQGARAFF
TRBJ2-3 TRBV19 - CASSRGTGGLTTQYF
TRBJ2-2 TRBV18 - CASSPGLAGDIGELFF
TRBJ1-2 TRBV15 - CATSRAATGEYGYTF
TRBJ1-1 TRBV5-1 - CASSYRVGNTEAFF
TRBJ2-7 TRBV7-2 - CASSLEFGNSYEQYF
TRBJ1-5 TRBV7-3 - CASSLGGEGNQPQHF
TRBJ2-7 TRBV5-1 - CASSSDSLSSYEQYF
TRBJ1-6 TRBV5-1 once CASSLGGRAGNSPLHF
TRBJ1-5 TRBV7-5 once CVRSLAPRQGKRQPQHF
TRBJ2-3 TRBV27 - CASSGVGGATQYF
TRBJ1-2 TRBV28 - CASSPGQGAYGYTF
TRBJ2-2 TRBV5-1 - CASSLGDRPNTGELFF
TRBJ1-3 TRBV18 - CASPDLNPASGNTIYF
TRBJ2-3 TRBV7-3 - CASSLSLTDTQYF
TRBJ1-2 TRBV19 once CASSILSPSDYGYTF
TRBJ1-2 TRBV6-1 once CASSEVGAAF
TRBJ1-5 TRBV3-1/TRBV3-2 - CASSQDRTNNQPQHF
TRBJ1-2 TRBV12-5 - CASGSGGKTGQGVYGYTF
TRBJ2-3 TRBV12-5 - CASGLEKKVGGLTDTQYF
TRBJ2-7 TRBV10-1 - CASSERLDEQYF
TRBJ1-1 TRBV9 - CASSGQVGTEAFF